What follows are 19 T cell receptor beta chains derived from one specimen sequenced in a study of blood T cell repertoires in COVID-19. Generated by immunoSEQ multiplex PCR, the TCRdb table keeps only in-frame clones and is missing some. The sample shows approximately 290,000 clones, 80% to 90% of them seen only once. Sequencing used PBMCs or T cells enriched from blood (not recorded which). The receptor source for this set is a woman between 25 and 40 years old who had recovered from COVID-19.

DNA for the CDR3: TGTGCCAGCAGTGATAACTTCCCCTCCTACGAGCAGTACTTC. Protein: CASSDNFPSYEQYF. The rearrangement uses TRBV2 and TRBJ2-7, with D uncertain. V was cut by 3 bases and J by 0 bases, with 9 bases left in between. Germline V gene lookup returns CDR1 SNHLY and CDR2 FYNNEI. The CDR3 sequence is 14 residues long. The full variable domain, with the rest looked up from reference TRBV2 and TRBJ2-7, is EPEVTQTPSHQVTQMGQEVILRCVPISNHLYFYWYRQILGQKVEFLVSFYNNEISEKSEIFDDQFSVERPDGSNFTLKIRSTKLEDSAMYFCASSDNFPSYEQYFGPGTRLTVT.

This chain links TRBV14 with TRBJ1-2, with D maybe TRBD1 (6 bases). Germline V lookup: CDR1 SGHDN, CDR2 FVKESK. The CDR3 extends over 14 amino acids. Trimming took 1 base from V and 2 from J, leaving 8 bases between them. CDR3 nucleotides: TGTGCCAGCAGCCAAGGCAGGGGCAACTATGGCTACACCTTC. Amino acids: CASSQGRGNYGYTF. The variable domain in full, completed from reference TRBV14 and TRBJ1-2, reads EAGVTQFPSHSVIEKGQTVTLRCDPISGHDNLYWYRRVMGKEIKFLLHFVKESKQDESGMPNNRFLAERTGGTYSTLKVQPAELEDSGVYFCASSQGRGNYGYTFGSGTRLTVV.

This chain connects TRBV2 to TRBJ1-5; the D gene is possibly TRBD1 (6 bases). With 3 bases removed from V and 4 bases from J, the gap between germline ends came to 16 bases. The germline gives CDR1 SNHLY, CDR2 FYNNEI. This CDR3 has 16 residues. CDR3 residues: CASSEGAGSYNQPQHF. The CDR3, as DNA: TGTGCCAGCAGTGAGGGGGCAGGCTCTTATAATCAGCCCCAGCATTTT. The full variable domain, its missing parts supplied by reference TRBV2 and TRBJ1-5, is EPEVTQTPSHQVTQMGQEVILRCVPISNHLYFYWYRQILGQKVEFLVSFYNNEISEKSEIFDDQFSVERPDGSNFTLKIRSTKLEDSAMYFCASSEGAGSYNQPQHFGDGTRLSIL.

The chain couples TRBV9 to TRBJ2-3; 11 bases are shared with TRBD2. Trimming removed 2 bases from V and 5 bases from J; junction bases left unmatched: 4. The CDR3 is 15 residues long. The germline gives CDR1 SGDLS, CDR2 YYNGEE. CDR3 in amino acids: CASSVVAGGIDTQYF. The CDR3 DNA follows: TGTGCCAGCAGCGTGGTAGCGGGGGGGATAGATACGCAGTATTTT. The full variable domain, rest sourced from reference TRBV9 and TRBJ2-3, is DSGVTQTPKHLITATGQRVTLRCSPRSGDLSVYWYQQSLDQGLQFLIQYYNGEERAKGNILERFSAQQFPDLHSELNLSSLELGDSALYFCASSVVAGGIDTQYFGPGTRLTVL.

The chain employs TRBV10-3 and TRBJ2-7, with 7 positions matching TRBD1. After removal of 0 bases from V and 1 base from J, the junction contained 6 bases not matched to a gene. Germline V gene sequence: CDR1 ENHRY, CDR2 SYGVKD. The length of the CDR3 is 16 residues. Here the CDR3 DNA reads TGTGCCATCAGTGAGTCGAGGGACAGATTTTCCTACGAGCAGTACTTC. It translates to CAISESRDRFSYEQYF.

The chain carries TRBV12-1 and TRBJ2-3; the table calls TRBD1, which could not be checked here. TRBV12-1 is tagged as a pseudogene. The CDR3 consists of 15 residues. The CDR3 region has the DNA TGTGCCAGCAGCCCTGGGACAGGGGGCACAGATACGCAGTATTTT. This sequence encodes CASSPGTGGTDTQYF.

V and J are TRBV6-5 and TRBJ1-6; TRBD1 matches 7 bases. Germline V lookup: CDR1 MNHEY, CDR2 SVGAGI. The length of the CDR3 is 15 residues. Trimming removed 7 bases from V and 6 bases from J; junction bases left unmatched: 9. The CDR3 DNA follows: TGTGCCAGCACACCCGGGACAGTCTTTAATTCACCCCTCCACTTT. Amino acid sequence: CASTPGTVFNSPLHF.

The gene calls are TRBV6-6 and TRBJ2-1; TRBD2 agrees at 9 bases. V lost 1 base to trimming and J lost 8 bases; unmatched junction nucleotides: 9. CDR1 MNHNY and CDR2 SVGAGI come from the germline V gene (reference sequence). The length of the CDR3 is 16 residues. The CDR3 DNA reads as TGTGCCAGCAGTTACTTGCCTAGCGGGATCTTGGATGAGCAGTTCTTC. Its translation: CASSYLPSGILDEQFF.

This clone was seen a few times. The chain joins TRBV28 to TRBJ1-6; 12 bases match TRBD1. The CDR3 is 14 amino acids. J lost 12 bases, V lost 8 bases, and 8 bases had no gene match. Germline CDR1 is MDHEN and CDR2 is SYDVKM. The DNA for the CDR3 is TGTGCCAGCCAAGGGACAGGGGGCTATGAACCCCTCCACTTT. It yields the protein CASQGTGGYEPLHF. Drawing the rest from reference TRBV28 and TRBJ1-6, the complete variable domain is DVKVTQSSRYLVKRTGEKVFLECVQDMDHENMFWYRQDPGLGLRLIYFSYDVKMKEKGDIPEGYSVSREKKERFSLILESASTNQTSMYLCASQGTGGYEPLHFGNGTRLTVT.

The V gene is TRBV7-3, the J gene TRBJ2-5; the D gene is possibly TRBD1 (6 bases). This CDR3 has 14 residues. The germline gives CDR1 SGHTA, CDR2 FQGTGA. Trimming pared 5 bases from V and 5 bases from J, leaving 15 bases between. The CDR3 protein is CASSRQGFGETQYF. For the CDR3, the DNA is TGTGCCAGCAGCCGGCAGGGGTTCGGGGAGACCCAGTACTTC. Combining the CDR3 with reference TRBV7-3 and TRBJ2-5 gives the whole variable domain GAGVSQTPSNKVTEKGKYVELRCDPISGHTALYWYRQSLGQGPEFLIYFQGTGAADDSGLPNDRFFAVRPEGSVSTLKIQRTERGDSAVYLCASSRQGFGETQYFGPGTRLLVL.

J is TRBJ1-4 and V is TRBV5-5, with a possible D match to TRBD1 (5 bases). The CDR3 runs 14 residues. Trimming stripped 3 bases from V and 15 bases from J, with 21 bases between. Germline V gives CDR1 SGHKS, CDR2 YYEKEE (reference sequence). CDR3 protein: CASSWTSAMVGMFF. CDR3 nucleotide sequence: TGTGCCAGCAGCTGGACATCCGCAATGGTGGGGATGTTTTTT.

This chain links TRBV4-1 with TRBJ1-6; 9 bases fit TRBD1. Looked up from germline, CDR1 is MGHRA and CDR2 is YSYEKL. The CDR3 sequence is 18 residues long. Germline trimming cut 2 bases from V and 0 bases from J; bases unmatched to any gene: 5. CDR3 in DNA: TGCGCCAGCAGCCAAAGGACAGGGGTCAGCTCCTATAATTCACCCCTCCACTTT. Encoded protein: CASSQRTGVSSYNSPLHF.

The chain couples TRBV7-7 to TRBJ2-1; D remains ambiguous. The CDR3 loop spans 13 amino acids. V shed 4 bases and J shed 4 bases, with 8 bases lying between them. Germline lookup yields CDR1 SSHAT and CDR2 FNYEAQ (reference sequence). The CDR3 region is CASSSELYNEQFF. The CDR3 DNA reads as TGTGCCAGCAGCTCGGAGCTTTACAATGAGCAGTTCTTC.

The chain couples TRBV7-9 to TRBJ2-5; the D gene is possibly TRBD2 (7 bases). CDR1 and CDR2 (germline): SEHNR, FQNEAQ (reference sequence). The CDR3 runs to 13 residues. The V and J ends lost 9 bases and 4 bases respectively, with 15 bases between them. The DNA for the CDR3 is TGTGCCAGTCAGAGGGGGGGAGGAGAGACCCAGTACTTC. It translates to CASQRGGGETQYF.

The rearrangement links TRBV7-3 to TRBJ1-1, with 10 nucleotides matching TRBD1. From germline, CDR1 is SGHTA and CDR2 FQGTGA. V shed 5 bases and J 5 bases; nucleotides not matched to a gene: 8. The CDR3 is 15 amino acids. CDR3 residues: CASSQTGGRLTEAFF. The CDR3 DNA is TGTGCCAGCAGCCAGACAGGGGGCCGGTTAACTGAAGCTTTCTTT.

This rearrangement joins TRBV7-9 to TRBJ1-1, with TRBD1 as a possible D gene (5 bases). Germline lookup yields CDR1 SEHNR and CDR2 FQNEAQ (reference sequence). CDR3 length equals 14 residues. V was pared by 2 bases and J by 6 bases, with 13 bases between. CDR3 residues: CASSLQDTHPEAFF. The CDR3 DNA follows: TGTGCCAGCAGCTTACAGGACACTCACCCTGAAGCTTTCTTT.

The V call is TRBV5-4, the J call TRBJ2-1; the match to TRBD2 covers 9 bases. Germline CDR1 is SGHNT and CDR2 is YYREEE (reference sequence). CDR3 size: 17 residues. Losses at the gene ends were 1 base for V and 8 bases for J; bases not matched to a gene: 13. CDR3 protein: CASSLYLGGGALDEQFF. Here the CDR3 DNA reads TGTGCCAGCAGCTTGTATCTGGGCGGGGGGGCGTTGGATGAGCAGTTCTTC.

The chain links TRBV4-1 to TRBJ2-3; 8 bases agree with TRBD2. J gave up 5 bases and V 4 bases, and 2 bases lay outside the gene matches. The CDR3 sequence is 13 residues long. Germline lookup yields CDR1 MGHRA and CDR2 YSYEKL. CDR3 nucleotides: TGCGCCAGCAGCCTTCTAGCGGGAGATACGCAGTATTTT. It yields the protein CASSLLAGDTQYF.

CDR3 loop: CASSIDQGQGYGYTF. For the CDR3, the DNA is TGTGCCAGTAGTATAGATCAAGGACAGGGCTATGGCTACACCTTC. The V call is TRBV19, the J call TRBJ1-2, with 8 positions matching TRBD1. In germline, CDR1 is LNHDA, CDR2 SQIVND (reference sequence). The CDR3 sequence is 15 residues long. The J segment lost 4 bases and the V segment lost 0 bases, leaving 4 bases of the junction unmatched.